This T cell receptor beta chain is from a study of Graves' ophthalmopathy and Graves' hyperthyroidism (dated by TCRdb to the late 2010s). The study in broad terms: Peripheral blood was collected at initial diagnosis, prior to any treatment. TCR beta repertoire signatures were used to distinguish Graves' ophthalmopathy from Graves' hyperthyroidism and to predict progression to ophthalmopathy. In total, 135 blood samples were TCR-sequenced: fewer than 50 ophthalmopathy, some 80 hyperthyroidism and roughly 17 hyperthyroidism-to-ophthalmopathy patients. To explore V-J signatures that distinguish ophthalmopathy from hyperthyroidism, a discovery set of 100 patients was enrolled, made up of under 50 with ophthalmopathy and some 56 with stable hyperthyroidism. An independent validation cohort comprised around 20 hyperthyroidism patients and 15 to 17 patients who later progressed from hyperthyroidism to ophthalmopathy. T-cell repertoires of thyroid tissue and blood were compared in five or six hyperthyroidism patients. Following sample collection, hyperthyroidism patients were given methimazole at a starting dose of 30 mg daily, and ophthalmopathy patients were given high-dose intravenous methylprednisolone. The roughly 100 discovery patients were randomly split 7:3 into training and test sets. What the authors observed across the whole study: Sample size was not statistically predetermined, and group allocation was not concealed from the investigators. Among expanded thyroid clonotypes with frequency above 0.001, most also showed up in blood, which suggests that blood repertoires may reflect the thyroid immune response. In cross-validation, the 13-signature model distinguished ophthalmopathy from stable hyperthyroidism with just over 85% sensitivity and around 81% specificity, while in the test set the corresponding values were roughly 80% and 75%. In validation, the model predicted ophthalmopathy progression with more than 70% sensitivity and roughly 72% specificity; some 13 predicted patients were CT-confirmed with GO in a median of approximately 6.5 months.

The junction shows trimming of 6 bases on V and 6 bases on J, plus 9 bases between the germline ends. The CDR3 sequence holds 11 residues, the cysteine and phenylalanine included. Only the CDR3 part of the read is kept: 33 bases, read in frame from the first base. In its sample, this clonotype was seen many times. Which antigen it targets is not known. Per-base qualities were not stored, and no clone one base away is much larger. For repertoire sequencing, TCR beta CDR3 regions were amplified from RNA transcripts. HTBI primers and the Qiagen OneStep RT-PCR kit were used in a first-round RT-PCR, which was followed by a second-round multiplex PCR, size selection and purification. Sequencing of the libraries was carried out on an Illumina HiSeq2000 in paired-end mode with 100 bp reads. The paper's data handling went like this. Reads were processed with SOAPnuke, discarding reads with adapters, uncalled bases, mean Phred below 15, or no exact constant-primer or identifier match. COPE v1.2.5 was used to merge the high-quality paired reads. Clonotypes were defined as unique nucleotide sequences and were aligned to IMGT TRB V, D and J references using MiTCR v1.1. Only V-J combinations with frequency above 0.0001 were analysed, covering about 99% of repertoires. For each V-J combination, a TCR clonal expansion and chaos score was defined as F50 clonal expansion divided by the chaos observed in the TCRdist matrix. Welch's t-statistics and random forest were used to reduce the features to about a dozen V-J combinations, which were then used as input to a naive Bayes classifier. The Morisita-Horn index was used to measure how similar the thyroid and blood repertoires were. TCRdb took the public reads, trimmed them with fastp at Q25, ran MiXCR for clone calling and kept in-frame beta chains. CDR3 protein duplicates are merged, each entry listing the most common genes and DNA. What appears here as the V and J calls and clone size reflects TCRdb's work, not the paper's. The sample table holds about 370,000 distinct CDR3 sequences, of which about 17% were seen once. In total, the top ten clones hold roughly 1.5% of the sample.

Ophthalmopathy patients had moderately to severely active disease, Clinical Activity Score of at least 3, NOSPECS grade of at least 4, and disease duration under 3 months. Patients with other autoimmune diseases, uncontrolled infections, pregnancy or lactation were excluded from the study. Clinical symptoms, serum thyroxine, TRAb, thyroid ultrasound and orbital computed tomography formed the basis of the diagnosis. PBMCs were isolated from roughly 10 ml of fresh peripheral blood by Ficoll-Paque density gradient centrifugation. Trizol reagent was used to extract the total RNA, and its quality was then checked on an Agilent 2100 Bioanalyzer.

This TCR was recovered from a woman aged 18-35 years with Graves' ophthalmopathy. Donor details come from another sample of the same person, matched by shared clones. The rearrangement joined TRBV12-3 or TRBV12-4 to TRBJ2-7; the D gene assignment is ambiguous. Material for sequencing was peripheral blood. DNA sequence: TGTGCCAGCAGCTCCCTAACCGAGCAGTACTTC. This is translated as CASSSLTEQYF.